This TCR beta chain was profiled in a study of blood T cell repertoires in COVID-19. Study-wide context: Acute and convalescent COVID-19 samples came from the United States, Italy and Spain. PBMCs, B-cell-depleted T cells, or T cells were the source of the cDNA or gDNA that made up the material.

CDR1 SGHDT and CDR2 YYEEEE come from the germline V gene. The V end was cut by 5 bases, the J end by 3 bases, with 18 bases between. CDR3 length: 15 residues. Authors' data handling: Estimation of nucleated cell counts relied on the amplification of reference gene primers. Assay: immunoSEQ multiplex PCR; the TCRdb copy retains only in-frame clones and omits some. V and J calls and clone size are copied from that table; D and trimming were computed from the DNA. Seen here are approximately 41,000 clones, approximately 88% observed once, and the top ten hold 1% to 1.5%. The sample was peripheral blood. The chain is built from TRBV5-6 and TRBJ2-7; TRBD1 is a possible D gene (7 bases). This receptor was identified in a woman in her thirties or forties with acute or convalescent COVID-19. The DNA of the CDR3 is TGTGCCAGCAGATTTGAGGGGGCGGGGTACTACGAGCAGTACTTC. This gives the protein CASRFEGAGYYEQYF.